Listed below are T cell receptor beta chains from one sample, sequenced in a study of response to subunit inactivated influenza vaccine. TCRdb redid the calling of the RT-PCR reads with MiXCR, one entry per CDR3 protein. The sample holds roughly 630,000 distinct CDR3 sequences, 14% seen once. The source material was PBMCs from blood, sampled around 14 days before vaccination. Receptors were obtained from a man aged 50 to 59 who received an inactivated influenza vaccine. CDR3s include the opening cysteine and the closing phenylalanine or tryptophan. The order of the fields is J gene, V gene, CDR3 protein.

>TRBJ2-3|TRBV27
CASSVRTTDTQYF
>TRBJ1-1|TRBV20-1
CSAKATGIWDTEAFF
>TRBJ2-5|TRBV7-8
CASSSRRWAGGPETQYF
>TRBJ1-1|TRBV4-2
CASSQAWAGRAFF
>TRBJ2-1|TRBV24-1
CATSDEKTYDKQFF
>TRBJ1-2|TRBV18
CASSPAGVGYTF
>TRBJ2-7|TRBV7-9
CASSLSLTSEQYF
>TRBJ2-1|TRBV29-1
CSVRRDYPDEQFF
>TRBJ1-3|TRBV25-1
CASSPKPESGPSGNTIYF
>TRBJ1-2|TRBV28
CASSFPTGNYGYTF
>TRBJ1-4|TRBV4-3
CASSQEWGGGLGEKLFF
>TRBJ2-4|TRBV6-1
CASSPPLAVGLAKNIQYF
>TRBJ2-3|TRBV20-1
CSAPGREGGTDTQYF
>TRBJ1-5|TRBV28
CASSLNESPFQPQHF
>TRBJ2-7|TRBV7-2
CASSSAGGEGYEQYF
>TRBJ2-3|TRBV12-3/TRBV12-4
CASTPDSNTDTQYF
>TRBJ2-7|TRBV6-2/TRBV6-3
CASSSGRLSSSYEQYF
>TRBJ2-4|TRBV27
CASSFGPGPQNIQYF
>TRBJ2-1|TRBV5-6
CASSTGLAVVYNEQFF
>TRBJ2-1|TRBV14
CASSQDITRQGAFDEQFF
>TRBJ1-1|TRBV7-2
CASSLQRGANTEAFF
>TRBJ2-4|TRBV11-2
CASSPLTSGVAKNIQYF